This note documents a single TCR beta chain sequence. Profiled with immunoSEQ multiplex PCR; TCRdb holds only in-frame clones, not every one. Of 65,000 to 95,000 clones in the sample, over 75% were seen once. This entry is derived from a study of control samples from healthy donors and cancer patients. V dropped 3 bases and J dropped 3 bases, with 8 bases sitting between them. This CDR3 comprises 13 residues. The germline V gene encodes CDR1 SGHTA and CDR2 FQGNSA. This rearrangement joins TRBV7-2 to TRBJ2-5, with D possibly TRBD2 on 6 matching bases. Sample: blood. The receptor comes from a man between 45 and 60 years old in good health. The CDR3 protein is CASSFGGEETQYF. CDR3 nucleotide sequence: TGTGCCAGCAGCTTTGGAGGGGAAGAGACCCAGTACTTC.